This TCR beta chain emerged from a study of blood T cell repertoires in COVID-19. Across the whole study: The origin of the acute and convalescent COVID-19 samples was the United States, Italy and Spain.

Trimming removed 0 bases at V and 5 bases at J, with 13 bases between. The CDR3 has 16 amino acids. The germline CDR1 and CDR2 sequences are SNHLY and FYNNEI. TCRdb keeps only in-frame clones here, not all; method: immunoSEQ multiplex PCR. The sample includes around 220,000 clones, 86% of them seen just once. The chain couples TRBV2 to TRBJ2-2; tentative D call: TRBD1 (5 bases). This clonotype originated in a woman aged 45 to 65 with COVID-19, enrolled during active disease. The sequencing input was peripheral blood. This chain's CDR3 is CASSEARWGRTGELFF. The CDR3 region has the DNA TGTGCCAGCAGTGAAGCGCGGTGGGGCCGAACCGGGGAGCTGTTTTTT.